Listed below are T cell receptor beta chains from one sample, sequenced in a study of response to subunit inactivated influenza vaccine. TCRdb re-derived calls from the RT-PCR reads in MiXCR, one entry per CDR3 protein. The table lists 650,000 to 850,000 distinct CDR3 sequences, roughly 14% of them singletons. The sample consisted of PBMCs from blood, taken 14 to 15 days before vaccination. These TCRs come from a man aged 50 to 59 who received an inactivated influenza vaccine. Both conserved end residues are part of each CDR3. A D gene is named only where the DNA matches it firmly. The listing skips clone size in some rows; elsewhere it reads once, few, many or a size class.

cdr3_aa: CASSLVTGQPVETQYF; cdr3_nt: TGTGCCAGCAGCTTGGTTACGGGACAACCGGTAGAGACCCAGTACTTC; v_call: TRBV5-4; d_call: .; clone_size: .; cdr3_length: 16; j_call: TRBJ2-5
cdr3_aa: CASSQEASGSHYEQYF; cdr3_nt: TGTGCCAGCAGCCAAGAGGCTAGCGGGAGTCACTACGAGCAGTACTTC; v_call: TRBV3-1; d_call: TRBD2; clone_size: few; cdr3_length: 16; j_call: TRBJ2-7
cdr3_aa: CSVEDFTEAGELFF; cdr3_nt: TGCAGCGTTGAAGATTTTACAGAGGCCGGGGAGCTGTTTTTT; v_call: TRBV29-1; d_call: .; clone_size: .; cdr3_length: 14; j_call: TRBJ2-2
cdr3_aa: CASSFQPPGVRSYEQYF; cdr3_nt: TGTGCCAGCAGCTTCCAACCCCCGGGGGTCCGCTCCTACGAGCAGTACTTC; v_call: TRBV7-6; d_call: .; clone_size: few; cdr3_length: 17; j_call: TRBJ2-7
cdr3_aa: CASSIPRLYGYTF; cdr3_nt: TGTGCCAGTAGTATCCCACGGCTCTATGGCTACACCTTC; v_call: TRBV19; d_call: .; clone_size: .; cdr3_length: 13; j_call: TRBJ1-2
cdr3_aa: CASSYLYPNLRSGAEAFF; cdr3_nt: TGTGCCAGCAGCTATTTGTACCCAAACCTAAGATCTGGGGCTGAAGCTTTCTTT; v_call: TRBV11-2; d_call: .; clone_size: .; cdr3_length: 18; j_call: TRBJ1-1
cdr3_aa: CASSPDRDGTGELFF; cdr3_nt: TGCGCCAGCAGTCCTGACAGGGATGGCACCGGGGAGCTGTTTTTT; v_call: TRBV10-2; d_call: TRBD1; clone_size: few; cdr3_length: 15; j_call: TRBJ2-2
cdr3_aa: CAISDRTESYEQYF; cdr3_nt: TGTGCCATCAGTGATCGGACAGAGTCCTACGAGCAGTACTTC; v_call: TRBV10-3; d_call: .; clone_size: many; cdr3_length: 14; j_call: TRBJ2-7
cdr3_aa: CSVAAGGEHTYNEQFF; cdr3_nt: TGCAGCGTTGCAGCGGGAGGAGAACACACCTACAATGAGCAGTTCTTC; v_call: TRBV29-1; d_call: TRBD2; clone_size: many; cdr3_length: 16; j_call: TRBJ2-1
cdr3_aa: CASSSPSTDTETQYF; cdr3_nt: TGTGCCAGCAGTTCACCATCGACTGATACGGAGACCCAGTACTTC; v_call: TRBV6-5; d_call: .; clone_size: few; cdr3_length: 15; j_call: TRBJ2-5
cdr3_aa: CASSPIQGSYEQYF; cdr3_nt: TGTGCCAGCAGCCCCATACAGGGTTCCTACGAGCAGTACTTC; v_call: TRBV3-1; d_call: .; clone_size: .; cdr3_length: 14; j_call: TRBJ2-7
cdr3_aa: CSARPANLYGYTF; cdr3_nt: TGCAGTGCTCGACCCGCGAACCTCTATGGCTACACCTTC; v_call: TRBV20-1; d_call: .; clone_size: many; cdr3_length: 13; j_call: TRBJ1-2
cdr3_aa: CASSVGLRGGRSTDTQYF; cdr3_nt: TGTGCCAGCAGCGTTGGCCTACGGGGGGGGCGGAGCACAGATACGCAGTATTTT; v_call: TRBV9; d_call: TRBD2; clone_size: many; cdr3_length: 18; j_call: TRBJ2-3
cdr3_aa: CASSSIETQYF; cdr3_nt: TGCGCCAGCAGTTCGATAGAGACCCAGTACTTC; v_call: TRBV10-2; d_call: .; clone_size: .; cdr3_length: 11; j_call: TRBJ2-5
cdr3_aa: CASSRIAGGPLETQYF; cdr3_nt: TGTGCCAGCAGCAGAATAGCGGGAGGGCCTCTAGAGACCCAGTACTTC; v_call: TRBV7-7; d_call: TRBD2; clone_size: few; cdr3_length: 16; j_call: TRBJ2-5
cdr3_aa: CASSQAQGTGELFF; cdr3_nt: TGCGCCAGCAGCCAGGCGCAGGGAACCGGGGAGCTGTTTTTT; v_call: TRBV4-1; d_call: .; clone_size: .; cdr3_length: 14; j_call: TRBJ2-2
cdr3_aa: CSVRAPNTGELFF; cdr3_nt: TGCAGCGTTAGGGCCCCGAACACCGGGGAGCTGTTTTTT; v_call: TRBV29-1; d_call: .; clone_size: few; cdr3_length: 13; j_call: TRBJ2-2
cdr3_aa: CASSQAQGYEQYF; cdr3_nt: TGCGCCAGCAGCCAGGCGCAGGGTTACGAGCAGTACTTC; v_call: TRBV4-3; d_call: .; clone_size: many; cdr3_length: 13; j_call: TRBJ2-7
cdr3_aa: CASRPQGSGANVLTF; cdr3_nt: TGTGCCAGCAGACCACAGGGCTCTGGGGCCAACGTCCTGACTTTC; v_call: TRBV6-2/TRBV6-3; d_call: .; clone_size: few; cdr3_length: 15; j_call: TRBJ2-6
cdr3_aa: CASSAGLARQETQYF; cdr3_nt: TGTGCCAGCAGCGCGGGACTAGCGAGGCAAGAGACCCAGTACTTC; v_call: TRBV7-7; d_call: TRBD2; clone_size: once; cdr3_length: 15; j_call: TRBJ2-5
cdr3_aa: CASSLVATGTEAFF; cdr3_nt: TGCGCCAGCAGCTTGGTTGCTACGGGGACTGAAGCTTTCTTT; v_call: TRBV5-1; d_call: .; clone_size: .; cdr3_length: 14; j_call: TRBJ1-1
cdr3_aa: CAISGLADGTQYF; cdr3_nt: TGTGCCATCAGCGGACTAGCCGACGGGACCCAGTACTTC; v_call: TRBV10-3; d_call: TRBD2; clone_size: few; cdr3_length: 13; j_call: TRBJ2-5
cdr3_aa: CASSPQGGSSYNEQFF; cdr3_nt: TGCGCCAGCAGCCCACAGGGGGGGAGCTCCTACAATGAGCAGTTCTTC; v_call: TRBV5-1; d_call: .; clone_size: many; cdr3_length: 16; j_call: TRBJ2-1
cdr3_aa: CATSGSTGFTGELFF; cdr3_nt: TGTGCCACCAGTGGAAGTACAGGTTTCACCGGGGAGCTGTTTTTT; v_call: TRBV24-1; d_call: .; clone_size: many; cdr3_length: 15; j_call: TRBJ2-2
cdr3_aa: CASSLGLAGVKNEQFF; cdr3_nt: TGTGCCAGCAGCCTGGGACTAGCGGGAGTAAAGAATGAGCAGTTCTTC; v_call: TRBV9; d_call: TRBD2; clone_size: few; cdr3_length: 16; j_call: TRBJ2-1
cdr3_aa: CASSWGLAVSYNEQFF; cdr3_nt: TGTGCCAGCAGCTGGGGACTAGCGGTTTCCTACAATGAGCAGTTCTTC; v_call: TRBV7-9; d_call: TRBD2; clone_size: .; cdr3_length: 16; j_call: TRBJ2-1
cdr3_aa: CASSYSVLLNQPQHF; cdr3_nt: TGTGCCAGCAGTTACTCGGTTTTGTTAAATCAGCCCCAGCATTTT; v_call: TRBV6-2/TRBV6-3; d_call: .; clone_size: few; cdr3_length: 15; j_call: TRBJ1-5
cdr3_aa: CASSRDRFIETGELFF; cdr3_nt: TGTGCCAGCAGCCGGGACAGGTTCATAGAAACCGGGGAGCTGTTTTTT; v_call: TRBV11-2; d_call: TRBD1; clone_size: few; cdr3_length: 16; j_call: TRBJ2-2
cdr3_aa: CASSQSGLAAYEQYF; cdr3_nt: TGTGCCAGCAGCCAATCGGGACTAGCGGCCTACGAGCAGTACTTC; v_call: TRBV7-3; d_call: TRBD2; clone_size: few; cdr3_length: 15; j_call: TRBJ2-7
cdr3_aa: CASSYSGTGDWYGYTF; cdr3_nt: TGTGCCAGCAGTTACTCCGGGACAGGGGATTGGTATGGCTACACCTTC; v_call: TRBV6-5; d_call: TRBD1; clone_size: few; cdr3_length: 16; j_call: TRBJ1-2
cdr3_aa: CSATAGGSTDTQYF; cdr3_nt: TGCAGTGCCACCGCGGGAGGGTCCACAGATACGCAGTATTTT; v_call: TRBV20-1; d_call: TRBD2; clone_size: few; cdr3_length: 14; j_call: TRBJ2-3
cdr3_aa: CSAPDYTEAFF; cdr3_nt: TGCAGTGCTCCAGACTACACTGAAGCTTTCTTT; v_call: TRBV20-1; d_call: .; clone_size: .; cdr3_length: 11; j_call: TRBJ1-1
cdr3_aa: CASSLSGSGTEAFF; cdr3_nt: TGTGCCAGCAGCTTGTCCGGGAGTGGCACTGAAGCTTTCTTT; v_call: TRBV5-6; d_call: .; clone_size: .; cdr3_length: 14; j_call: TRBJ1-1
cdr3_aa: CATSRDQRGNYGYTF; cdr3_nt: TGTGCCACCAGCAGAGATCAAAGAGGGAACTATGGCTACACCTTC; v_call: TRBV15; d_call: .; clone_size: few; cdr3_length: 15; j_call: TRBJ1-2
cdr3_aa: CASSLAETGGYEQYF; cdr3_nt: TGTGCCAGCAGCTTGGCCGAGACAGGGGGCTACGAGCAGTACTTC; v_call: TRBV5-5; d_call: TRBD1; clone_size: .; cdr3_length: 15; j_call: TRBJ2-7
cdr3_aa: CASSFTHTGELFF; cdr3_nt: TGTGCCAGTAGTTTTACCCACACCGGGGAGCTGTTTTTT; v_call: TRBV19; d_call: .; clone_size: few; cdr3_length: 13; j_call: TRBJ2-2
cdr3_aa: CASSVVPGGNTQYF; cdr3_nt: TGTGCCAGCAGCGTAGTCCCAGGGGGTAATACGCAGTATTTT; v_call: TRBV9; d_call: TRBD1; clone_size: .; cdr3_length: 14; j_call: TRBJ2-3
cdr3_aa: CASSQDHSYSNQPQHF; cdr3_nt: TGCGCCAGCAGCCAAGATCACAGCTATAGCAATCAGCCCCAGCATTTT; v_call: TRBV4-1; d_call: .; clone_size: many; cdr3_length: 16; j_call: TRBJ1-5
cdr3_aa: CASRNRRTGFQETQYF; cdr3_nt: TGTGCCAGCAGAAACCGCCGGACTGGGTTTCAAGAGACCCAGTACTTC; v_call: TRBV7-9; d_call: .; clone_size: .; cdr3_length: 16; j_call: TRBJ2-5
cdr3_aa: CASSLSWGGIYNEQFF; cdr3_nt: TGTGCCAGCAGCTTAAGCTGGGGGGGTATCTACAATGAGCAGTTCTTC; v_call: TRBV7-2; d_call: TRBD2; clone_size: .; cdr3_length: 16; j_call: TRBJ2-1
cdr3_aa: CASSYLTGLETQYF; cdr3_nt: TGTGCCAGCAGTTACTTGACAGGGTTAGAGACCCAGTACTTC; v_call: TRBV6-5; d_call: TRBD1; clone_size: few; cdr3_length: 14; j_call: TRBJ2-5
cdr3_aa: CASSSPLTGGTQYF; cdr3_nt: TGTGCCAGCAGTAGCCCCTTAACGGGGGGGACCCAGTACTTC; v_call: TRBV12-3/TRBV12-4; d_call: TRBD2; clone_size: .; cdr3_length: 14; j_call: TRBJ2-5